Listed here are 30 T cell receptor beta chains from one sample, sequenced in a study of early T cells in non-severe SARS-CoV-2 infection. From the 5' RACE reads, TCRdb called clonotypes with MiXCR, one entry per CDR3 protein. The repertoire holds 100,000 to 130,000 distinct CDR3 sequences, with around 10% as singletons. Sequences were obtained from whole blood. The receptors originated from an adult who was a healthcare worker with PCR-confirmed SARS-CoV-2 infection or an uninfected control (not recorded which).

The chain joins TRBV7-9 to TRBJ1-1, with unresolved D. Trimming removed 5 bases from V and 5 bases from J, with 15 bases in between. The CDR3 consists of 14 residues. Germline-derived CDR1 and CDR2 are SEHNR and FQNEAQ (reference sequence). As DNA, the CDR3 is TGTGCCAGCAGCCCTACAAACTCCGGGACTGAAGCTTTCTTT. It yields the protein CASSPTNSGTEAFF.

This clonotype was observed a handful of times. DNA of the CDR3: TGCAGTGCCGAGCCGGGACTAGGGGAGACCCAGTACTTC. It translates to CSAEPGLGETQYF. This rearrangement joins TRBV20-1 to TRBJ2-5, with TRBD2 matching 8 bases. CDR1 is DFQATT and CDR2 is SNEGSKA in the germline V gene (reference sequence). Trimming cost V 6 bases and J 5 bases; bases outside gene matches: 8. CDR3 length: 13 residues.

This clonotype turned up a few times. The chain employs TRBV12-3 or TRBV12-4 and TRBJ1-1, with unresolved D. V was trimmed by 1 base and J by 1 base, leaving 7 bases between them. This CDR3 is built from 14 residues. CDR3 amino acids: CASSLGHGNTEAFF. The CDR3 DNA reads TGTGCCAGCAGTTTAGGCCACGGGAACACTGAAGCTTTCTTT.

This chain joins TRBV4-2 and TRBJ2-7; D tentatively fits TRBD1 or TRBD2 (6 bases each). The ends were cut back, 0 bases at V and 2 bases at J, with 11 bases in the middle. Per the germline V gene, CDR1 is LGHNA and CDR2 is YNFKEQ. The CDR3 covers 15 residues. The DNA for the CDR3 is TGTGCCAGCAGCCAAGACACAGGGAGGCCCTACGAGCAGTACTTC. The encoded protein is CASSQDTGRPYEQYF.

As DNA, the CDR3 is TGTGCCAGCACCCTCCTGGAGGCTAGCACAGATACGCAGTATTTT. Translation gives CASTLLEASTDTQYF. The rearrangement joins TRBV11-2 to TRBJ2-3, with D possibly being TRBD2 (5 bases). CDR1 and CDR2 from the germline V gene are SGHAT and FQNNGV. The germline V and J ends were trimmed by 7 bases and 0 bases, with 14 bases remaining between them. This CDR3 spans 15 amino acids.

This clonotype came up many times. The genes are TRBV12-3 or TRBV12-4 and TRBJ1-2; the D is unclear. Deletions cut 6 bases from V and 7 bases from J, with 15 bases between. This CDR3 contains 13 residues. CDR3 amino acids: CASSPLLVGGYTF. The CDR3 nucleotides are TGTGCCAGCAGCCCACTGCTGGTCGGTGGCTACACCTTC.

There are a few counts of this clonotype. The chain combines TRBV24-1 with TRBJ1-2; D not resolved. Between the trimmed V and J ends, which lost 3 bases and 8 bases, there was a span of 9 bases. The CDR3 covers 12 residues. Germline CDR1 and CDR2: KGHDR and SFDVKD. In DNA form, the CDR3 reads TGTGCCACCAGTGATACCTACAAGGGCTACACCTTC. It codes for CATSDTYKGYTF.

This chain uses TRBV24-1 with TRBJ2-7; D remains unclear. Germline V lookup: CDR1 KGHDR, CDR2 SFDVKD. V lost 12 bases and J lost 3, with 14 bases in between. The CDR3 loop spans 12 amino acids. CDR3 sequence reads: CALSSAGYEQYF. The CDR3 bases are TGTGCCCTAAGCAGTGCTGGCTACGAGCAGTACTTC.

This clonotype was recorded at least ten times. J is TRBJ2-7 and V is TRBV20-1, with 10 bases matching TRBD2. After removal of 1 base from V and 2 bases from J, the junction contained 5 bases not matched to a gene. CDR1 and CDR2 (germline): DFQATT, SNEGSKA (reference sequence). CDR3 size: 15 residues. Here the CDR3 reads CSARGLTSGTYEQYF. The CDR3 coding sequence is TGCAGTGCTAGAGGGCTAACTAGCGGGACCTACGAGCAGTACTTC.

This clonotype was seen ten or more times. The rearrangement uses TRBV27 and TRBJ2-5; TRBD1 aligns across 11 bases. The V and J ends lost 4 bases and 2 bases, in that order; junction bases with no gene match: 0. This CDR3 contains 14 residues. The germline gives CDR1 MNHEY, CDR2 SMNVEV (reference sequence). The CDR3 spells CASSWDRGQETQYF. The CDR3, as DNA: TGTGCCAGCAGTTGGGACAGGGGGCAAGAGACCCAGTACTTC.

This chain links TRBV6-4 with TRBJ2-1; TRBD2 matches at 12 bases. This CDR3 spans 15 amino acids. Trimming at V came to 3 bases and at J to 8 bases, leaving 5 bases not matched to a gene. Germline-derived CDR1 and CDR2 are MRHNA and SNTAGT. CDR3 region: CASSETSGSLDEQFF. CDR3 DNA sequence: TGTGCCAGCAGTGAGACTAGCGGGAGTCTCGATGAGCAGTTCTTC.

This clonotype was found a few times. The chain uses TRBV7-2 and TRBJ2-7; weak D call: TRBD2 (6 bases). CDR3 length: 20 residues. V was pared by 1 base and J by 0 bases, with 25 bases between. Looked up from germline, CDR1 is SGHTA and CDR2 is FQGNSA. CDR3 bases: TGTGCCAGCAGCTTAGGGGCCCCTTGGCTGGGCGGGGCAAGCTCCTACGAGCAGTACTTC. Translated, it gives CASSLGAPWLGGASSYEQYF. The entire variable domain, with the rest obtained from reference TRBV7-2 and TRBJ2-7, is as follows: GAGVSQSPSNKVTEKGKDVELRCDPISGHTALYWYRQSLGQGLEFLIYFQGNSAPDKSGLPSDRFSAERTGGSVSTLTIQRTQQEDSAVYLCASSLGAPWLGGASSYEQYFGPGTRLTVT.

To note about this clonotype: A much larger clone lies a single base off, so this may be a read error. This sequence joins TRBV28 and TRBJ2-2; D uncertain. There are 13 residues in the CDR3. With 8 bases removed from V and 2 bases from J, the gap between germline ends came to 9 bases. Germline V gene data show CDR1 as MDHEN and CDR2 as SYDVKM. The CDR3 protein is CASHLGNTGELFF. For the CDR3, the DNA is TGTGCCAGCCACCTCGGCAACACCGGGGAGCTGTTTTTT. The full variable domain, its missing parts supplied by reference TRBV28 and TRBJ2-2, is DVKVTQSSRYLVKRTGEKVFLECVQDMDHENMFWYRQDPGLGLRLIYFSYDVKMKEKGDIPEGYSVSREKKERFSLILESASTNQTSMYLCASHLGNTGELFFGEGSRLTVL.

This clonotype was recorded many times. The chain employs TRBV7-6 and TRBJ2-1; D is unresolved. V lost 4 bases to trimming and J lost 11 bases, with 15 bases between them. CDR1 and CDR2 (germline): SGHVS, FNYEAQ. CDR3 length: 13 amino acids. The CDR3 DNA reads TGTGCCAGCAGCTCAACGGTGAGACTGCAGCAGTTCTTC. Its translation is CASSSTVRLQQFF. The entire variable domain, with the rest obtained from reference TRBV7-6 and TRBJ2-1, is as follows: GAGVSQSPRYKVTKRGQDVALRCDPISGHVSLYWYRQALGQGPEFLTYFNYEAQQDKSGLPNDRFSAERPEGSISTLTIQRTEQRDSAMYRCASSSTVRLQQFFGPGTRLTVL.

This clonotype has a count of ten or more. The rearrangement uses TRBV11-3 and TRBJ1-1; D call uncertain. The CDR3 is 13 amino acids. Germline assignment: CDR1 SGHNT and CDR2 YENEEA. Trimming removed 0 bases from V and 6 bases from J, with 8 bases in between. The CDR3 sequence: CASSLDQDSEAFF. In nucleotides, the CDR3 is TGTGCCAGCAGCTTAGATCAGGACTCTGAAGCTTTCTTT.

The J gene is TRBJ2-5, the V gene TRBV5-5; 8 bases line up with TRBD2. The CDR3 spans 14 residues. Germline CDR1 reads SGHKS; CDR2 reads YYEKEE (reference sequence). The trim removed 5 bases at V and 6 bases at J, leaving 9 bases unmatched. In DNA form, the CDR3 reads TGTGCCAGCAGATCCGGGACTAGAGAACAGACCCAGTACTTC. Translation gives CASRSGTREQTQYF.

Ten or more counts support this clonotype. The V gene is TRBV7-2, the J gene TRBJ2-7; tentatively, D is TRBD2 (5 bases). Germline CDR1 SGHTA, CDR2 FQGNSA. CDR3 size: 13 residues. Trimming shortened V by 5 bases and J by 1 base, and 9 bases separated the two germline ends. CDR3 nucleotide sequence: TGTGCCAGCAGCCAACTAGTATCCTACGAGCAGTACTTC. Its protein product is CASSQLVSYEQYF.

This clonotype was counted at least ten times. The rearrangement links TRBV11-2 to TRBJ2-4; 12 bases agree with TRBD1. The germline gives CDR1 SGHAT, CDR2 FQNNGV. The CDR3 is 16 residues long. Germline trimming cut 8 bases from V and 6 bases from J; bases unmatched to any gene: 11. CDR3 nucleotide sequence: TGTGCCAGCTCCGGGACAGGGGGCACGAGTAGAAACATTCAGTACTTC. Protein product: CASSGTGGTSRNIQYF.

The chain employs TRBV5-1 and TRBJ1-4; D is uncertain. CDR1 SGHRS and CDR2 YFSETQ come from the germline V gene. With 4 bases removed from V and 4 bases from J, the gap between germline ends came to 11 bases. The CDR3 is 14 residues long. This CDR3 is CASSEDRFNEKLFF. The CDR3 bases are TGCGCCAGCAGCGAGGACCGTTTTAATGAAAAACTGTTTTTT.

This clonotype was seen at least ten times. The V gene is TRBV20-1, the J gene TRBJ2-7; 8 bases agree with TRBD2. CDR3 size: 14 residues. V gave up 1 base and J gave up 1 base; unmatched junction bases: 3. Germline V gene data show CDR1 as DFQATT and CDR2 as SNEGSKA (reference sequence). The CDR3 spells CSARGERESYEQYF. In DNA, the CDR3 is TGCAGTGCTAGAGGGGAGCGGGAGTCCTACGAGCAGTACTTC.

This clonotype was detected many times. The chain employs TRBV29-1 and TRBJ2-5, with D possibly being TRBD2 (6 bases). This CDR3 comprises 14 residues. Trimming shortened V by 4 bases and J by 1 base, and 13 bases separated the two germline ends. The germline gives CDR1 SQVTM, CDR2 ANQGSEA. The CDR3 here is CSVGSSGTQETQYF. CDR3 in DNA: TGCAGCGTTGGTAGTAGCGGTACCCAAGAGACCCAGTACTTC. Filled out from reference TRBV29-1 and TRBJ2-5, the complete variable domain reads SAVISQKPSRDICQRGTSLTIQCQVDSQVTMMFWYRQQPGQSLTLIATANQGSEATYESGFVIDKFPISRPNLTFSTLTVSNMSPEDSSIYLCSVGSSGTQETQYFGPGTRLLVL.

This chain links TRBV6-5 with TRBJ2-5, with 7 nucleotides matching TRBD1. The CDR3 has 14 residues. From germline, CDR1 is MNHEY and CDR2 SVGAGI. The trim removed 8 bases at V and 6 bases at J, leaving 12 bases unmatched. CDR3 sequence reads: CASAQGVMAKTQYF. The CDR3 DNA follows: TGTGCCAGCGCCCAGGGGGTTATGGCGAAGACCCAGTACTTC.

This clonotype occurred a few times. The chain recombines TRBV28 with TRBJ1-2, with no clear D. This CDR3 region has 14 residues. Trimming shortened V by 3 bases and J by 5 bases, and 13 bases separated the two germline ends. CDR1 and CDR2 (germline): MDHEN, SYDVKM. The CDR3 DNA reads as TGTGCCAGCAGTTTCACTAGGGCGGCGTATGGCTACACCTTC. Its translation is CASSFTRAAYGYTF.

This clonotype was picked up a small number of times. V is TRBV7-2 and J is TRBJ2-5; possibly TRBD1 for D (7 bases). Deletions cut 5 bases from V and 4 bases from J, with 14 bases between. The CDR3 runs 14 residues. The germline V gene encodes CDR1 SGHTA and CDR2 FQGNSA. DNA of the CDR3: TGTGCCAGCAGCGCGGGACAGTTAAGAGAGACCCAGTACTTC. As protein: CASSAGQLRETQYF. The complete variable domain, with remaining parts taken from reference TRBV7-2 and TRBJ2-5, reads GAGVSQSPSNKVTEKGKDVELRCDPISGHTALYWYRQSLGQGLEFLIYFQGNSAPDKSGLPSDRFSAERTGGSVSTLTIQRTQQEDSAVYLCASSAGQLRETQYFGPGTRLLVL.

This clonotype was observed a few times. The genes are TRBV5-6 and TRBJ2-1; TRBD1 aligns across 7 bases. Germline lookup yields CDR1 SGHDT and CDR2 YYEEEE. The V and J ends lost 0 bases and 15 bases, in that order; junction bases with no gene match: 9. The CDR3 runs to 13 residues. CDR3: CASSLDRGQFVFF. DNA of the CDR3: TGTGCCAGCAGCTTGGATCGGGGACAGTTTGTGTTCTTC.

This clonotype was counted a few times. The chain combines TRBV7-2 with TRBJ2-7; D uncertain. This CDR3 has 12 residues. The germline V gene has CDR1 SGHTA and CDR2 FQGNSA. The ends were cut back, 5 bases at V and 3 bases at J, with 8 bases in the middle. The CDR3 DNA follows: TGTGCCAGCAGCATTTCTCACTACGAGCAGTACTTC. Amino acids: CASSISHYEQYF. The whole variable domain, filled in from reference TRBV7-2 and TRBJ2-7, reads GAGVSQSPSNKVTEKGKDVELRCDPISGHTALYWYRQSLGQGLEFLIYFQGNSAPDKSGLPSDRFSAERTGGSVSTLTIQRTQQEDSAVYLCASSISHYEQYFGPGTRLTVT.

V is TRBV12-3 or TRBV12-4 and J is TRBJ1-2, with 9 bases fitting TRBD1. The CDR3 contains 14 residues. Trimming took 6 bases from V and 8 from J; bases not matched to a gene: 10. The CDR3 DNA is TGTGCCAGCAGGGGGGACAGGGAGTACAACGGCTACACCTTC. Encoded protein: CASRGDREYNGYTF.

This clonotype was seen only a few times. This chain connects TRBV4-2 to TRBJ2-7, with 10 bases fitting TRBD2. The junction had 8 bases not matched to a gene; V was cut back by 4 bases and J by 5 bases. Germline CDR1 and CDR2: LGHNA and YNFKEQ. The CDR3 length is 15 residues. The CDR3 spells CASSPDSGRRNEQYF. The CDR3 coding sequence is TGTGCCAGCAGCCCTGATAGCGGGAGGCGGAACGAGCAGTACTTC.

This clonotype was observed a few times. CDR3 nucleotide sequence: TGTGCCAGCAGCCCAACGCGGGGCTTCTATCAATCCTACGAGCAGTACTTC. It codes for CASSPTRGFYQSYEQYF. The genes are TRBV6-2 or TRBV6-3 and TRBJ2-7; tentatively, D is TRBD2 (6 bases). This CDR3 contains 17 residues. The ends were cut back, 6 bases at V and 1 base at J, with 22 bases in the middle. Germline-derived CDR1 and CDR2 are MNHEY and SVGEGT.

This clonotype was found many times. The chain is built from TRBV2 and TRBJ1-3, with 8 nucleotides matching TRBD1. J gave up 7 bases and V 1 base, and 0 bases lay outside the gene matches. Germline CDR1 is SNHLY and CDR2 is FYNNEI. The CDR3 extends over 13 amino acids. The CDR3 DNA reads TGTGCCAGCAGTGAAGGGACAGGGAACACCATATATTTT. It is translated as CASSEGTGNTIYF.